These T cell receptor beta chains were read from a single sample in a study of blood T cell repertoires in COVID-19. Libraries were prepared by immunoSEQ multiplex PCR; TCRdb keeps only in-frame clonotypes and omits some of them. The sample lists 250,000 to 350,000 clones; about 90% were seen once. Specimen: peripheral blood. These receptors were taken from a woman aged 25-40 years with COVID-19, enrolled during active disease. Each CDR3 is given with its conserved first and last residue. The order of the fields is CDR3 protein, CDR3 DNA, D gene, J gene, clone size, V gene. A D gene is named only where the DNA matches it firmly. Some rows mark clone size as missing; the rest say once, few, many or name a class of expanded clone.

CDR3aa: CASSTQRDSFQATEAFF; CDR3nt: TGTGCCAGTAGTACCCAAAGGGACAGCTTCCAGGCCACTGAAGCTTTCTTT; d_gene: TRBD1; j_gene: TRBJ1-1; abundance: NA; v_gene: TRBV19
CDR3aa: CAISDRTAYGYTF; CDR3nt: TGTGCCATCAGTGATCGGACAGCCTATGGCTACACCTTC; d_gene: NA; j_gene: TRBJ1-2; abundance: NA; v_gene: TRBV10-3
CDR3aa: CATIAGAYNEQFF; CDR3nt: TGTGCCACTATAGCGGGAGCCTACAATGAGCAGTTCTTC; d_gene: TRBD2; j_gene: TRBJ2-1; abundance: NA; v_gene: TRBV7-9
CDR3aa: CAWSALPSGGPNTGELFF; CDR3nt: TGTGCCTGGAGTGCCCTGCCATCCGGGGGGCCGAACACCGGGGAGCTGTTTTTT; d_gene: NA; j_gene: TRBJ2-2; abundance: NA; v_gene: TRBV30
CDR3aa: CASSSLAGTDEQFF; CDR3nt: TGTGCCAGCAGCTCACTAGCGGGAACCGATGAGCAGTTCTTC; d_gene: TRBD2; j_gene: TRBJ2-1; abundance: NA; v_gene: TRBV7-9
CDR3aa: CASSMNRGVTEAFF; CDR3nt: TGTGCCAGCAGTATGAACAGGGGGGTGACTGAAGCTTTCTTT; d_gene: TRBD1; j_gene: TRBJ1-1; abundance: NA; v_gene: TRBV2
CDR3aa: CASSPSTGGGTDTQYF; CDR3nt: TGCGCCAGCAGCCCCTCGACAGGGGGCGGCACAGATACGCAGTATTTT; d_gene: TRBD1; j_gene: TRBJ2-3; abundance: NA; v_gene: TRBV5-1
CDR3aa: CASSQERSGQFF; CDR3nt: TGTGCCAGCAGCCAAGAAAGATCGGGGCAGTTCTTC; d_gene: NA; j_gene: TRBJ2-1; abundance: NA; v_gene: TRBV3-1/TRBV3-2
CDR3aa: CASSVEGLGAWRTEAFF; CDR3nt: TGTGCCAGCAGCGTAGAGGGGTTGGGGGCTTGGCGTACTGAAGCTTTCTTT; d_gene: NA; j_gene: TRBJ1-1; abundance: once; v_gene: TRBV9
CDR3aa: CATSRAGTSGMGEQFF; CDR3nt: TGTGCCACCAGCAGAGCCGGGACTAGCGGGATGGGTGAGCAGTTCTTC; d_gene: TRBD2; j_gene: TRBJ2-1; abundance: NA; v_gene: TRBV15
CDR3aa: CASSLRTADTQYF; CDR3nt: TGTGCCAGTAGCCTTAGGACAGCAGATACGCAGTATTTT; d_gene: NA; j_gene: TRBJ2-3; abundance: NA; v_gene: TRBV19
CDR3aa: CASKASGSGYEQYF; CDR3nt: TGCGCCAGCAAGGCTAGCGGGAGTGGATACGAGCAGTACTTC; d_gene: TRBD2; j_gene: TRBJ2-7; abundance: NA; v_gene: TRBV5-1
CDR3aa: CASSLALAGVEETQYF; CDR3nt: TGTGCCAGCAGCTTGGCGCTAGCGGGAGTGGAAGAGACCCAGTACTTC; d_gene: TRBD2; j_gene: TRBJ2-5; abundance: few; v_gene: TRBV5-4
CDR3aa: CASSYSWGPYEQYF; CDR3nt: TGTGCCAGCAGTTACTCGTGGGGGCCATACGAGCAGTACTTC; d_gene: NA; j_gene: TRBJ2-7; abundance: NA; v_gene: TRBV6-2/TRBV6-3
CDR3aa: CASSPDRGEGYEQYF; CDR3nt: TGTGCCAGCTCACCCGACAGGGGGGAGGGCTACGAGCAGTACTTC; d_gene: TRBD1; j_gene: TRBJ2-7; abundance: NA; v_gene: TRBV18
CDR3aa: CASSLRQLETQYF; CDR3nt: TGTGCCAGCAGTTTACGACAGTTAGAGACCCAGTACTTC; d_gene: NA; j_gene: TRBJ2-5; abundance: NA; v_gene: TRBV12-3/TRBV12-4
CDR3aa: CASSTPSRSNQPQHF; CDR3nt: TGTGCCAGTAGTACCCCCTCCAGGTCAAACCAGCCCCAGCATTTT; d_gene: NA; j_gene: TRBJ1-5; abundance: NA; v_gene: TRBV19
CDR3aa: CASSFLGNTGELFF; CDR3nt: TGTGCCAGCAGCTTTCTAGGGAACACCGGGGAGCTGTTTTTT; d_gene: NA; j_gene: TRBJ2-2; abundance: NA; v_gene: TRBV11-2
CDR3aa: CAISEGTANYGYTF; CDR3nt: TGTGCCATCAGTGAGGGGACAGCGAACTATGGCTACACCTTC; d_gene: TRBD1; j_gene: TRBJ1-2; abundance: few; v_gene: TRBV10-3
CDR3aa: CASSSEASYEQYF; CDR3nt: TGTGCCAGCAGCTCCGAGGCGTCCTACGAGCAGTACTTC; d_gene: NA; j_gene: TRBJ2-7; abundance: NA; v_gene: TRBV13
CDR3aa: CASSFGQGGNEQFF; CDR3nt: TGTGCCAGCAGCTTTGGACAGGGTGGCAATGAGCAGTTCTTC; d_gene: TRBD1; j_gene: TRBJ2-1; abundance: NA; v_gene: TRBV7-2
CDR3aa: CASSQGVGLADRNIQYF; CDR3nt: TGCGCCAGCAGCCAAGGGGTCGGACTAGCGGATAGAAACATTCAGTACTTC; d_gene: TRBD2; j_gene: TRBJ2-4; abundance: NA; v_gene: TRBV4-1
CDR3aa: CASSQSDTGELFF; CDR3nt: TGTGCCAGCAGCCAGTCTGACACCGGGGAGCTGTTTTTT; d_gene: NA; j_gene: TRBJ2-2; abundance: NA; v_gene: TRBV14
CDR3aa: CASSSGPRTAEQYF; CDR3nt: TGTGCCAGCAGTTCAGGGCCGAGGACGGCCGAGCAGTACTTC; d_gene: NA; j_gene: TRBJ2-7; abundance: NA; v_gene: TRBV6-5
CDR3aa: CASSLEAYEQYF; CDR3nt: TGTGCCAGCAGTTTAGAGGCGTACGAGCAGTACTTC; d_gene: NA; j_gene: TRBJ2-7; abundance: NA; v_gene: TRBV28
CDR3aa: CASSISRNTEAFF; CDR3nt: TGCGCCAGCAGCATATCGAGGAACACTGAAGCTTTCTTT; d_gene: NA; j_gene: TRBJ1-1; abundance: once; v_gene: TRBV5-1
CDR3aa: CASSDPGQGNSPLHF; CDR3nt: TGTGCCAGCAGCGACCCGGGACAGGGAAATTCACCCCTCCACTTT; d_gene: TRBD1; j_gene: TRBJ1-6; abundance: NA; v_gene: TRBV27
CDR3aa: CASSPTGSNQPQHF; CDR3nt: TGTGCCAGCAGCCCGACAGGGAGCAATCAGCCCCAGCATTTT; d_gene: TRBD1; j_gene: TRBJ1-5; abundance: NA; v_gene: TRBV11-2
CDR3aa: CASSPWGVGGELFF; CDR3nt: TGTGCCAGCAGCCCCTGGGGGGTCGGCGGGGAGCTGTTTTTT; d_gene: NA; j_gene: TRBJ2-2; abundance: NA; v_gene: TRBV2
CDR3aa: CASSSVSGRSYEQYF; CDR3nt: TGTGCCAGCAGCTCCGTTAGCGGCCGGAGCTACGAGCAGTACTTC; d_gene: NA; j_gene: TRBJ2-7; abundance: NA; v_gene: TRBV11-2
CDR3aa: CASSGVGLAFANTGELFF; CDR3nt: TGTGCCAGCAGTGGGGTAGGGCTAGCCTTTGCGAACACCGGGGAGCTGTTTTTT; d_gene: NA; j_gene: TRBJ2-2; abundance: NA; v_gene: TRBV28
CDR3aa: CASRPGTGRGTEAFF; CDR3nt: TGTGCCAGCAGACCCGGGACAGGGAGAGGCACTGAAGCTTTCTTT; d_gene: TRBD1; j_gene: TRBJ1-1; abundance: NA; v_gene: TRBV2
CDR3aa: CSASYFPPYEQYF; CDR3nt: TGCAGCGCCTCTTACTTCCCCCCCTACGAGCAGTACTTC; d_gene: NA; j_gene: TRBJ2-7; abundance: NA; v_gene: TRBV29-1
CDR3aa: CASSATSGSTDTQYF; CDR3nt: TGTGCCAGCAGCGCTACTAGCGGGAGTACCGATACGCAGTATTTT; d_gene: TRBD2; j_gene: TRBJ2-3; abundance: once; v_gene: TRBV6-2/TRBV6-3
CDR3aa: CASSLDRTGGYNSPLHF; CDR3nt: TGTGCCAGCAGCTTGGACAGGACCGGTGGATATAATTCACCCCTCCACTTT; d_gene: NA; j_gene: TRBJ1-6; abundance: NA; v_gene: TRBV5-4
CDR3aa: CASSFSQLSGSSYEQYF; CDR3nt: TGTGCCAGCAGTTTTTCCCAACTTAGCGGGAGCTCCTACGAGCAGTACTTC; d_gene: TRBD2; j_gene: TRBJ2-7; abundance: NA; v_gene: TRBV6-2/TRBV6-3
CDR3aa: CASSPHGLGLGRQFF; CDR3nt: TGTGCCAGCAGTCCCCACGGACTAGGTTTGGGGCGGCAGTTCTTC; d_gene: TRBD2; j_gene: TRBJ2-1; abundance: NA; v_gene: TRBV28
CDR3aa: CASSFSGIGELFF; CDR3nt: TGTGCCAGCAGTTTTAGCGGGATCGGGGAGCTGTTTTTT; d_gene: TRBD2; j_gene: TRBJ2-2; abundance: NA; v_gene: TRBV12-3/TRBV12-4
CDR3aa: CASSRAGRSGNTIYF; CDR3nt: TGTGCCAGCAGCCGAGCGGGGCGGTCTGGAAACACCATATATTTT; d_gene: NA; j_gene: TRBJ1-3; abundance: NA; v_gene: TRBV6-6